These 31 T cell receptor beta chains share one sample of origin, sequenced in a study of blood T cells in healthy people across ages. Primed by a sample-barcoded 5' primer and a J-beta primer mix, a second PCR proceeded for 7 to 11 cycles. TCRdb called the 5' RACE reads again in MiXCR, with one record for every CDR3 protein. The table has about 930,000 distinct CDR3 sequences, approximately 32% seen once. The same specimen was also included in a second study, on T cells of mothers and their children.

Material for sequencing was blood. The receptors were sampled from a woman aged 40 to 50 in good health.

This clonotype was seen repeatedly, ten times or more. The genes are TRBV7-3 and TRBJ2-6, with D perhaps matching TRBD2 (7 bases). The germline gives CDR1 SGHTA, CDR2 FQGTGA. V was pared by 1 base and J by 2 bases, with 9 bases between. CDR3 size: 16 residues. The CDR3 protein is CASSLKGGTGANVLTF. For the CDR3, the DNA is TGTGCCAGCAGCTTAAAGGGGGGGACTGGGGCCAACGTCCTGACTTTC.

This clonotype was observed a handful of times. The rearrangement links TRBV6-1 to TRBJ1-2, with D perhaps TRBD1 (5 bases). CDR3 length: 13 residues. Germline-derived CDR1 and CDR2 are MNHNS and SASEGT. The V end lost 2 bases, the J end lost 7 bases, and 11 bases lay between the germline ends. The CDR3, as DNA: TGTGCCAGCAGTGAACGGGGGGTTTTTGGCTACACCTTC. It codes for CASSERGVFGYTF.

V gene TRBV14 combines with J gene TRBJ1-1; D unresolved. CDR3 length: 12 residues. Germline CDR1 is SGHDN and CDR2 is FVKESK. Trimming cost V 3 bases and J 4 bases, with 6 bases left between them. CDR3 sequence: CASSQFLTEAFF. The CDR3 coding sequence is TGTGCCAGCAGCCAGTTTCTCACTGAAGCTTTCTTT.

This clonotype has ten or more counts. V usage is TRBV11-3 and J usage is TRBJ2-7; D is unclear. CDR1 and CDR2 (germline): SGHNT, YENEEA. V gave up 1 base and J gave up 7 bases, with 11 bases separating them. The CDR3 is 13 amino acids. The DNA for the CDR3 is TGTGCCAGCAGCTTAGTTGACGCCGGGGAGCAGTACTTC. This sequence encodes CASSLVDAGEQYF.

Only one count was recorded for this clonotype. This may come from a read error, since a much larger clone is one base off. The CDR3 is CASQYAGEKLFF. The CDR3 nucleotides are TGTGCCAGCCAGTACGCGGGGGAAAAACTGTTTTTT. The chain employs TRBV2 and TRBJ1-4; D is uncertain. V gave up 8 bases and J gave up 8 bases, with 12 bases separating them. This CDR3 is built from 12 residues. Germline CDR1 SNHLY, CDR2 FYNNEI.

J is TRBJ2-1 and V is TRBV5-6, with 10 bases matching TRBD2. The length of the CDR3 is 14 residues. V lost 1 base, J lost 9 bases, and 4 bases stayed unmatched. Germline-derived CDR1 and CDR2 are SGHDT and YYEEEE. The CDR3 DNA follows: TGTGCCAGCAGCTTGAGGGCTAGCGGGGGTGAGCAGTTCTTC. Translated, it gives CASSLRASGGEQFF.

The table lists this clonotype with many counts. CDR3 sequence reads: CSIRPRRDEQFF. The CDR3 nucleotides read TGCAGCATACGTCCCCGACGAGATGAGCAGTTCTTC. J is TRBJ2-1 and V is TRBV29-1; D call uncertain. Trimming took 8 bases from V and 8 from J, leaving 16 bases between them. CDR1 is SQVTM, CDR2 ANQGSEA, per germline. The CDR3 runs 12 residues.

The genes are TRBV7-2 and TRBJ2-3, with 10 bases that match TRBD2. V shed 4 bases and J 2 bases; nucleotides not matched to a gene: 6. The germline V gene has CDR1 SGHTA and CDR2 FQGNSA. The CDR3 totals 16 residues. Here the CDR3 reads CASSYQTSGATDTQYF. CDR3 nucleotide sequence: TGTGCCAGCAGCTACCAAACTAGCGGGGCCACAGATACGCAGTATTTT.

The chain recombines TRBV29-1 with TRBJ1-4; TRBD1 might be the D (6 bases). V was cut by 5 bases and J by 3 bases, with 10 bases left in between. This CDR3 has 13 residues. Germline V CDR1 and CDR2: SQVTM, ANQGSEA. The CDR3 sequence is CSVQQGSNEKLFF. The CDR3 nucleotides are TGCAGCGTTCAACAGGGCTCTAATGAAAAACTGTTTTTT.

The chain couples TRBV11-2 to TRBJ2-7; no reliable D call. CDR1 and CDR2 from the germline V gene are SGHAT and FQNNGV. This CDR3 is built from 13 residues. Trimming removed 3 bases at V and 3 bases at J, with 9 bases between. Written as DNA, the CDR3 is TGTGCCAGCAGCTTGGGGATCGGCTACGAGCAGTACTTC. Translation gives CASSLGIGYEQYF.

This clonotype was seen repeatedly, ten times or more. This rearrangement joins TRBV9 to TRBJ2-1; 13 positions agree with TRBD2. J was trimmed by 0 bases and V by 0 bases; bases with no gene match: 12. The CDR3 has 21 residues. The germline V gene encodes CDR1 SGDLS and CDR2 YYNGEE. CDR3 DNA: TGTGCCAGCAGCGTAGTGGGGACTAGCGGGGCTTACTTATCCTCCTACAATGAGCAGTTCTTC. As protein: CASSVVGTSGAYLSSYNEQFF.

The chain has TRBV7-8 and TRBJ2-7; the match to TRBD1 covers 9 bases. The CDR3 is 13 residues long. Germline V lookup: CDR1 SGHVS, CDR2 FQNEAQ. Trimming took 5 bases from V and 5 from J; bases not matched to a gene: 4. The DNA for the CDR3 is TGTGCCAGCAGCATGACAGGGGGACACGAGCAGTACTTC. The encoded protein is CASSMTGGHEQYF.

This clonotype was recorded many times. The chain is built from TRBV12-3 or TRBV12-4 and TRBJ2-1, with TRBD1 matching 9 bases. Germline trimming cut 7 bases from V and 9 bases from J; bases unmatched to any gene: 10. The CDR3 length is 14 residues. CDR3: CASNQQGALGEQFF. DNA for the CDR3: TGTGCCAGCAATCAACAGGGGGCCCTGGGTGAGCAGTTCTTC.

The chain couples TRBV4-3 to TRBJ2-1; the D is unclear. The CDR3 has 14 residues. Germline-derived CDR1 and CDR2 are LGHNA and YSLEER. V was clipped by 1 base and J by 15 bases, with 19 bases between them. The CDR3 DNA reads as TGCGCCAGCAGCCAAGGATGGGCTTTGTTTAACCCGTTCTTC. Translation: CASSQGWALFNPFF.

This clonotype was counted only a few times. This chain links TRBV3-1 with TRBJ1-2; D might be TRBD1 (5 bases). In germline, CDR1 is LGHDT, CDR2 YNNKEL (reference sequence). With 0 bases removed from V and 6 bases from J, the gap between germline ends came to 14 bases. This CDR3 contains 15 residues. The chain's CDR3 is CASSQDLGRDHGYTF. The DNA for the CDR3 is TGTGCCAGCAGCCAAGATCTAGGCAGGGACCATGGCTACACCTTC.

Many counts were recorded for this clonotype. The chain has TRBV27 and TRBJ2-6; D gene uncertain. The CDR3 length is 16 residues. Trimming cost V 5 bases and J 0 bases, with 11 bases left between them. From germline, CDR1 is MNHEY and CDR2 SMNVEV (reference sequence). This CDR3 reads CASSPLRSSGANVLTF. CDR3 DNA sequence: TGTGCCAGCAGTCCCCTCAGGAGCTCTGGGGCCAACGTCCTGACTTTC.

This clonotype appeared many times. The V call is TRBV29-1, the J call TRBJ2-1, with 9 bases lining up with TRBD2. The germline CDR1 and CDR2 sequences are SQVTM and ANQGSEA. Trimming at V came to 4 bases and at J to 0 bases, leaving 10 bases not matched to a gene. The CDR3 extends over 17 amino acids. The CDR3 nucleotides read TGCAGCGTTGTCTGGGCTAGCGGGGAGAGCTCCTACAATGAGCAGTTCTTC. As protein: CSVVWASGESSYNEQFF.

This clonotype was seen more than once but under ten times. The CDR3 DNA reads as TGTGCCAGCAGCTTAGACTCGTACGGTGAAAAACTGTTTTTT. Amino acids: CASSLDSYGEKLFF. This chain uses TRBV7-8 with TRBJ1-4; D not resolved. The CDR3 has 14 amino acids. Germline values: CDR1 SGHVS, CDR2 FQNEAQ. V lost 1 base to trimming and J lost 7 bases, with 10 bases between them.

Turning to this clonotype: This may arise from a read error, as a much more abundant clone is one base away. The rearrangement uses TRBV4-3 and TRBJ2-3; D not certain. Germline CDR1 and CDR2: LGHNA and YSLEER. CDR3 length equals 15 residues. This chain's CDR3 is CASSQGRGSTDTLYF. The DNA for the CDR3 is TGCGCCAGCAGCCAAGGTCGTGGTAGCACAGATACGCTGTATTTT.

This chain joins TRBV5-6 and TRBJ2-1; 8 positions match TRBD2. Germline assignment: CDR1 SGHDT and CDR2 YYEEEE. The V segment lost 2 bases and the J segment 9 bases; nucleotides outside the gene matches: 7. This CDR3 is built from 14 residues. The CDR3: CASSLPAGATEQFF. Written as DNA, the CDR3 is TGTGCCAGCAGCTTACCAGCGGGAGCAACTGAGCAGTTCTTC.

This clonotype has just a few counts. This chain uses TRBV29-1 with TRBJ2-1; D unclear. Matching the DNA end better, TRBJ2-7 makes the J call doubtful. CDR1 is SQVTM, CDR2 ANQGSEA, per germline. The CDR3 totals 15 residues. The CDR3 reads CSVEVPTSAYNEQYF. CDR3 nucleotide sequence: TGCAGCGTTGAAGTCCCCACCTCCGCCTACAATGAGCAGTACTTC.

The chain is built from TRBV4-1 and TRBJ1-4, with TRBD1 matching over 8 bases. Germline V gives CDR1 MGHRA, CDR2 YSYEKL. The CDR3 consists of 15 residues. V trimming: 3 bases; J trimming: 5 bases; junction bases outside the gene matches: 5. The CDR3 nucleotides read TGCGCCAGCAGCCAGTCGGGACAGGAGAATGAAAAACTGTTTTTT. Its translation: CASSQSGQENEKLFF.

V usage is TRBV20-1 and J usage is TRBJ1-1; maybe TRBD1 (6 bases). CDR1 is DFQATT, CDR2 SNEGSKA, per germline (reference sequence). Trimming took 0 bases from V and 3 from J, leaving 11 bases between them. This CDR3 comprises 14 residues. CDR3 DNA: TGCAGTGCTAGAGACAGGGGACCGTACACTGAAGCTTTCTTT. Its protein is CSARDRGPYTEAFF.

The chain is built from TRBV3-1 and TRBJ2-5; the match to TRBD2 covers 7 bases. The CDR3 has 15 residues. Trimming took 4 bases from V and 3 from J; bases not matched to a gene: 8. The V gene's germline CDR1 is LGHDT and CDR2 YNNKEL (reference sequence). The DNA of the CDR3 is TGTGCCAGCAGCCTTTATTTAGCGGGTGAAGAGACCCAGTACTTC. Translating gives CASSLYLAGEETQYF.

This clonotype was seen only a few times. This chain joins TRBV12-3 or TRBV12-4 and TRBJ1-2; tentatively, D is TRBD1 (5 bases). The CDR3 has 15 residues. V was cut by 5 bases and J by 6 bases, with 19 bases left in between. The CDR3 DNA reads TGTGCCAGCAGTCCTGGGACCAAAATACGTCATGGCTACACCTTC. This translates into CASSPGTKIRHGYTF.

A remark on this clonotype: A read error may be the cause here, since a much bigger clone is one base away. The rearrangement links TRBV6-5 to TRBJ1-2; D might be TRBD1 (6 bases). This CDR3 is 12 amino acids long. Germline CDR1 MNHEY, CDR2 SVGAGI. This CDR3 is CASSQGLYGNTF. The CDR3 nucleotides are TGTGCCAGCAGTCAGGGGCTTTATGGCAACACCTTC.

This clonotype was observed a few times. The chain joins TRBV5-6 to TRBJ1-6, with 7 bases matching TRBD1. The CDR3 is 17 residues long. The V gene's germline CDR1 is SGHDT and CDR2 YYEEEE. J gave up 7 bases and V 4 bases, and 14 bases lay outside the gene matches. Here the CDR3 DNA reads TGTGCCAGCAGCCCCACAGCGGACAGGACGGCGAATTCACCCCTCCACTTT. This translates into CASSPTADRTANSPLHF.

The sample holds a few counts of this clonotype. Here the CDR3 DNA reads TGCAGCGTTGCTCCTCGGCTCTTGGTGGAATCCCAGTTCTTC. This encodes CSVAPRLLVESQFF. This chain joins TRBV29-1 and TRBJ2-1; D is unclear. V shed 4 bases and J shed 13 bases, with 23 bases lying between them. Germline V CDR1 and CDR2: SQVTM, ANQGSEA. The CDR3 is made up of 14 amino acids.

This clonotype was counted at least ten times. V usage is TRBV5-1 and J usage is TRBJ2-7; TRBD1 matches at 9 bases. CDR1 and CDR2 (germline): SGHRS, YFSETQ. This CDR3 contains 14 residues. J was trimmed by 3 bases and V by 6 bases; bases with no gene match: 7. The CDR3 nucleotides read TGCGCCAGCACACCCGGGACAGGGATCTACGAGCAGTACTTC. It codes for CASTPGTGIYEQYF.

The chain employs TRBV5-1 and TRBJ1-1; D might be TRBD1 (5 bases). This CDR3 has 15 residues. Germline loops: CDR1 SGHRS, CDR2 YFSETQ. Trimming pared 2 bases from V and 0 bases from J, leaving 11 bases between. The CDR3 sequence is CASSFRLGVNTEAFF. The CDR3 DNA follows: TGCGCCAGCAGCTTTCGGCTAGGGGTGAACACTGAAGCTTTCTTT.

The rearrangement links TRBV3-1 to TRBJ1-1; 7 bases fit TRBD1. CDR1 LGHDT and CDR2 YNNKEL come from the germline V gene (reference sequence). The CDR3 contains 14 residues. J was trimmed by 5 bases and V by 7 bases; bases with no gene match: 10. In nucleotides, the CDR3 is TGTGCCAGCACCCAGGGGGGCGCAGGTACTGAAGCTTTCTTT. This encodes CASTQGGAGTEAFF. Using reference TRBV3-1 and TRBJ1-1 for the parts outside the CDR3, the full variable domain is DTAVSQTPKYLVTQMGNDKSIKCEQNLGHDTMYWYKQDSKKFLKIMFSYNNKELIINETVPNRFSPKSPDKAHLNLHINSLELGDSAVYFCASTQGGAGTEAFFGQGTRLTVV.